This T cell receptor (beta chain) stems from a study of post-analysis software for immune sequencing data. Study overall: Disease courses included relapsing-remitting, secondary progressive and progressive-relapsing multiple sclerosis. Study observations and caveats: Controls showed significantly higher normalized Chao1 diversity than did multiple sclerosis patients. In patients, TRBV5-6, TRBV5-1 and TRBV20-1 belonged to five or six TRBV segments found more frequently than in controls. Samples from a shared batch, those prepared together, strongly co-clustered by F measure.

V shed 0 bases and J shed 1 base, with 13 bases lying between them. Germline V gene lookup returns CDR1 SGHTA and CDR2 FQGTGA. The CDR3 extends over 18 amino acids. Libraries were made from TCR beta cDNA, and they carried unique molecular identifiers. From around 0.96 to 9.9 million T cells, about 500,000 cDNA molecules were obtained. TCRdb reprocessed the PCR reads via MiXCR and lists one record per CDR3 protein. Of about 770,000 distinct CDR3 sequences listed, 46% are singletons. Details on this clonotype: Its antigen is not identified.

The sequenced material came from blood. The V call is TRBV7-3, the J call TRBJ2-6, with D perhaps matching TRBD1 (6 bases). This clonotype was sampled from a girl between 10 and 17 years old with multiple sclerosis. CDR3 in amino acids: CASSLTGAELSGANVLTF. The CDR3 coding sequence is TGTGCCAGCAGCTTAACGGGGGCAGAGCTATCTGGGGCCAACGTCCTGACTTTC.